The source of this T cell receptor beta chain is a study of control samples from healthy donors and cancer patients (dated by TCRdb to 2018 to 2021). As for this clone: What this receptor recognizes is not known. No base quality information exists; no much larger clone differs at one position.

The method behind the library was the immunoSEQ multiplex PCR assay. Held by TCRdb, this immuneACCESS table contains in-frame sequences only and omits some clones. Under half of the omission traces to an unresolved V gene where checked; the cause of the rest is unknown. This sample lists tens of thousands of clones; roughly 80% were detected once. The ten largest account for about 14% of the sample. V sheds 0 bases and J sheds 8 bases, leaving 16 bases between their ends. As encoded in the germline V gene, CDR1 is SGHDT while CDR2 is YYEEEE. From the cysteine up to the phenylalanine, the CDR3 has a length of 15 residues. Of all the DNA, just the CDR3 is kept, 45 bases in frame from base 1.

The sequence is built from TRBV5-6 and TRBJ2-3, with a tentative D call of TRBD1 or TRBD2, each matching 6 bases. The sequence came from a man aged 50 to 60 in good health. The specimen was blood. This receptor carries the CDR3 CASSLAALEGVTQYF. The nucleotide sequence reads as follows: TGTGCCAGCAGCTTGGCCGCTTTGGAGGGGGTTACGCAGTATTTT.